This T cell receptor (beta chain) comes out of a study of T cells after yellow fever vaccination. Germline loops: CDR1 SGHNT, CDR2 YYREEE (reference sequence). This CDR3 comprises 15 residues. Trimming took 1 base from V and 6 from J; bases not matched to a gene: 5. This clonotype was detected ten times or more. MiXCR, run by TCRdb on the 5' RACE reads, gives a single entry per CDR3 protein. The data contain over 300,000 distinct CDR3 sequences, approximately 3.8% of them singletons. Specimen: PBMCs, collected on the day of the yellow fever booster vaccination. The chain recombines TRBV5-4 with TRBJ2-1; 9 nucleotides agree with TRBD2. The source of this sequence is a man in his late teens or twenties who received the YFV17D yellow fever vaccine. The CDR3 region is CASSLRAGGSNEQFF. CDR3 sequence (DNA): TGTGCCAGCAGCTTGAGGGCGGGGGGGTCCAATGAGCAGTTCTTC.